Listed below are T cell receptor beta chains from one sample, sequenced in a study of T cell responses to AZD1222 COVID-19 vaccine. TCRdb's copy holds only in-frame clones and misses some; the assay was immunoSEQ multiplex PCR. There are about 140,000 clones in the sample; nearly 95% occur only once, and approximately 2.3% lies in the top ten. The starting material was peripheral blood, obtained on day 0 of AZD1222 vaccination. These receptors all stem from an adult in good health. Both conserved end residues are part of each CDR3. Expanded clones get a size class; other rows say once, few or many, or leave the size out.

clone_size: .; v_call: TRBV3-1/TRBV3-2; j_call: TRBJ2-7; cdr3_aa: CASSQGTVSSYEQYF
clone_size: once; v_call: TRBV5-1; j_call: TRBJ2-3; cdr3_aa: CASSSGPVRTDTQYF
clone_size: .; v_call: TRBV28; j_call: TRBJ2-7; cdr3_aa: CASNPGGLSYEQYF
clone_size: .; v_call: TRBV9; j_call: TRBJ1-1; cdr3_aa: CASSVVQGGTEAFF
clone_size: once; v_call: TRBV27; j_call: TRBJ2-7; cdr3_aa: CASSFPGTEQYF
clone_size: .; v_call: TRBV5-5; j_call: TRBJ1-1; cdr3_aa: CASSTSQGPPEAFF
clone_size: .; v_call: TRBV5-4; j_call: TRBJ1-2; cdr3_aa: CASSPTGGRNYGYTF
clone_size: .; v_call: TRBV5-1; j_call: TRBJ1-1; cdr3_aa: CASRPRAPLEAFF
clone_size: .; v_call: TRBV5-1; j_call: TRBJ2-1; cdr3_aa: CASSYLGTGSYNEQFF
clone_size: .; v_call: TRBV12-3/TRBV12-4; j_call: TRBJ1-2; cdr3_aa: CASSLSSSYGYTF
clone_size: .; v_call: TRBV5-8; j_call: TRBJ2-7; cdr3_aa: CASSLRRSPGEQYF
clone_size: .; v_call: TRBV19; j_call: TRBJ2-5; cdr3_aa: CASSLGTGQETQYF
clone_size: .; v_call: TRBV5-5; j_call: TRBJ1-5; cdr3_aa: CASTTTGAGQPQHF
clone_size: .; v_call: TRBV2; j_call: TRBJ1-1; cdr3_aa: CASSESFSGTEAFF
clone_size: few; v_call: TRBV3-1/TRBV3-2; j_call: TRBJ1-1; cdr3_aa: CASRQGLGTEAFF
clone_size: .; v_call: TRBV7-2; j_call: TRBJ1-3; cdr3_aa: CASSLMAGASSGNTIYF